The clone carrying this T cell receptor beta chain occurred once. This specimen comes from a study of blood T cell repertoires in COVID-19. As for the study in general: PBMCs, B-cell-depleted T cells, or T cells provided the cDNA or gDNA that made up the material.

Here immunoSEQ multiplex PCR was the method, and the copy in TCRdb shows in-frame clones only, minus some. Counted here are around 210,000 clones, about 90% occurring once; the ten biggest clones make up 1.5%. V was pared by 8 bases and J by 6 bases, with 23 bases of the junction left unmatched. The CDR3 length is 19 residues. CDR1 and CDR2 from the germline V gene are SQVTM and ANQGSEA. This chain links TRBV29-1 with TRBJ2-1, with TRBD2 matching 12 bases. The sequenced material came from peripheral blood. This receptor was identified in a man between 18 and 35 years old with active or convalescent COVID-19. CDR3 sequence: CSHNTYRKASGRAFNEQFF. The CDR3 nucleotides read TGCAGCCACAACACTTACAGAAAGGCTAGCGGGAGGGCGTTCAATGAGCAGTTCTTC.